This entry lists 5 T cell receptor beta chains sequenced from one sample in a study of preoperative IRX-2 immunotherapy in early breast cancer. The repertoire was sequenced with immunoSEQ multiplex PCR; TCRdb's copy has only in-frame clones and lacks some. Among approximately 13,000 clones listed, just over 90% were seen once. Treatment described: preoperative locoregional IRX-2 cytokine immunotherapy. Sampling took place from a patient treated with IRX-2 immunotherapy. The receptors were gathered from a human donor with breast cancer.

The rearrangement links TRBV13 to TRBJ1-6, with 10 bases matching TRBD1. This CDR3 region has 16 residues. With 5 bases clipped from V and 10 bases from J, the junction kept 11 bases outside the gene matches. Germline CDR1 is PRHDT and CDR2 is FYEKMQ (reference sequence). The CDR3 DNA sequence: TGTGCCAGCAGCCGGAGACAGACAGGGGGCGGGTCACCCCTCCACTTT. Protein sequence: CASSRRQTGGGSPLHF.

This clone showed up just once. The CDR3 region has the DNA TGTGCCAGCAGCAGGGGAGGGCAGCCCCAGCATTTT. It translates to CASSRGGQPQHF. The V call is TRBV25-1, the J call TRBJ1-5; tentatively, D is TRBD1 (6 bases). CDR1 is MGHDK and CDR2 is SYGVNS in the germline V gene. The CDR3 has 12 residues. V was cut by 6 bases and J by 7 bases, with 10 bases left in between.

This clone is medium-sized (0.01 to 0.1%) by share. The chain has TRBV2 and TRBJ2-2, with D tentatively TRBD2 (6 bases). Germline V gives CDR1 SNHLY, CDR2 FYNNEI. V was cut by 7 bases and J by 9 bases, with 12 bases left in between. The CDR3 runs 12 residues. In DNA form, the CDR3 reads TGTGCCAGCATTTCGGGGGAAAGGGAGCTGTTTTTT. Translated: CASISGERELFF. Full variable domain (rest looked up from reference TRBV2 and TRBJ2-2): EPEVTQTPSHQVTQMGQEVILRCVPISNHLYFYWYRQILGQKVEFLVSFYNNEISEKSEIFDDQFSVERPDGSNFTLKIRSTKLEDSAMYFCASISGERELFFGEGSRLTVL.

The chain links TRBV5-8 to TRBJ2-2; possibly TRBD1 for D (6 bases). The CDR3 has 14 amino acids. Germline loops: CDR1 SGHTS, CDR2 YDEGEE. The V and J ends lost 7 bases and 0 bases respectively, with 10 bases between them. CDR3 residues: CASGRTANTGELFF. The CDR3 bases are TGTGCCAGCGGACGGACAGCGAACACCGGGGAGCTGTTTTTT.

The gene calls are TRBV27 and TRBJ1-6; 11 nucleotides line up with TRBD1. Germline lookup yields CDR1 MNHEY and CDR2 SMNVEV (reference sequence). The CDR3 covers 17 residues. The junction had 14 bases not matched to a gene; V was cut back by 6 bases and J by 10 bases. The CDR3, as DNA: TGTGCCAGCAGACCTTACCCGGGACAGGGGGTTTCGTCACCCCTCCACTTT. Its protein is CASRPYPGQGVSSPLHF.